This T cell receptor (beta chain) is drawn from a study of shared clonotypes between healthy human individuals. Whole-study context: Donors, aged 18 to 49, were a couple of women and a few men. Study conclusions and caveats: The donor pool, a small one, limited the genetic and exposure-history diversity represented.

Details on this clone: Its antigen remains unknown.

CD8 cells classed as naive were CD45RO-negative and positively selected for CCR7, excluding terminally differentiated effector memory CD45RA+ cells. This CDR3 has 15 residues. Germline loops: CDR1 MNHEY, CDR2 SVGAGI. V was shortened by 1 base and J by 5 bases, with 11 bases between the two germline ends. Deep-level settings were used for running the assay. Every subset's genomic DNA went evenly onto several immunoSEQ plates. The data were produced by immunoSEQ multiplex PCR, yet TCRdb's version contains in-frame clones alone and is incomplete. There are some 2,000,000 clones in the sample; less than 95% occur only once, and around 1.1% lies in the top ten.

This receptor was obtained from a man younger than 30 in good health. Sequenced input: naive CD8+ T cells sorted from blood. V usage is TRBV6-5 and J usage is TRBJ2-2; D is unresolved. CDR3 sequence (DNA): TGTGCCAGCAGTTACTGGATTGAAGGGACCGGGGAGCTGTTTTTT. Translation gives CASSYWIEGTGELFF.